These 30 T cell receptor beta chains originate from one sample sequenced in a study of CD8 T cells in Susac syndrome. The authors reverse transcribed about 0.5 to 1 ug RNA with random hexamers. TCRdb fed the immunoSEQ multiplex PCR reads into MiXCR, producing one record per CDR3 protein. This table holds 70,000 to 85,000 distinct CDR3 sequences, around 96% found once. Material: CD8+ T cells from PBMCs. These receptors were collected from a human donor with Susac syndrome.

This clonotype has a single count. This sequence joins TRBV2 and TRBJ1-3, with a weak D call TRBD1 (5 bases). The germline gives CDR1 SNHLY, CDR2 FYNNEI. The CDR3 consists of 12 residues. V gave up 8 bases and J gave up 4 bases, with 9 bases separating them. This CDR3 is CASPRGGNTIYF. CDR3 sequence (DNA): TGTGCCAGCCCCCGGGGCGGAAACACCATATATTTT.

V gene TRBV12-3 or TRBV12-4 combines with J gene TRBJ1-2; D unresolved. V dropped 4 bases and J dropped 4 bases, with 10 bases sitting between them. The CDR3 extends over 13 amino acids. CDR3 DNA sequence: TGTGCCAGCAGTTACAAAACCTTCTATGGCTACACCTTC. The encoded protein is CASSYKTFYGYTF.

This chain uses TRBV18 with TRBJ1-1, with D unclear. With 6 bases removed from V and 5 bases from J, the gap between germline ends came to 13 bases. Looked up from germline, CDR1 is KGHSH and CDR2 is LQKENI. The CDR3 contains 13 residues. The CDR3 loop reads CASSPGYGTEAFF. The CDR3 DNA sequence: TGTGCCAGCTCGCCGGGGTATGGGACTGAAGCTTTCTTT.

This clonotype was seen just once. The rearrangement joins TRBV20-1 to TRBJ1-1, with TRBD1 as a possible D gene (6 bases). Germline loops: CDR1 DFQATT, CDR2 SNEGSKA (reference sequence). V was shortened by 7 bases and J by 11 bases, with 11 bases between the two germline ends. CDR3 length equals 9 residues. The CDR3 DNA reads TGCAGTGACCAGGGGTCTGCTTTCTTT. Its translation: CSDQGSAFF.

The chain joins TRBV2 to TRBJ2-3; TRBD2 matches 10 bases. This CDR3 comprises 15 residues. V shed 6 bases, J shed 3 bases, and the junction held 6 bases outside the gene matches. CDR1 and CDR2 (germline): SNHLY, FYNNEI. CDR3 protein: CASRVAGGGTDTQYF. The CDR3 DNA follows: TGTGCCAGCAGAGTAGCGGGGGGCGGGACAGATACGCAGTATTTT.

The J gene is TRBJ1-3, the V gene TRBV25-1; the match to TRBD1 covers 7 bases. The CDR3 spans 16 residues. Germline loops: CDR1 MGHDK, CDR2 SYGVNS. Trimming at V came to 1 base and at J to 0 bases, leaving 3 bases not matched to a gene. DNA of the CDR3: TGTGCCAGCAGTGAATTCGACAGGGTCTCTGGAAACACCATATATTTT. Its protein product is CASSEFDRVSGNTIYF. Filled out from reference TRBV25-1 and TRBJ1-3, the complete variable domain reads EADIYQTPRYLVIGTGKKITLECSQTMGHDKMYWYQQDPGMELHLIHYSYGVNSTEKGDLSSESTVSRIRTEHFPLTLESARPSHTSQYLCASSEFDRVSGNTIYFGEGSWLTVV.

The J gene is TRBJ2-1, the V gene TRBV18; possible D gene TRBD2, 5 bases. The CDR3 consists of 13 residues. Germline loops: CDR1 KGHSH, CDR2 LQKENI. V lost 6 bases, J lost 7 bases, and 13 bases lay in between. CDR3 sequence reads: CASSMAPGNEQFF. The CDR3 nucleotides are TGTGCCAGCTCTATGGCCCCGGGGAATGAGCAGTTCTTC.

This chain links TRBV6-1 with TRBJ1-4; D may be TRBD1 (6 bases). From germline, CDR1 is MNHNS and CDR2 SASEGT. The CDR3 is 17 amino acids. V was shortened by 7 bases and J by 8 bases, with 26 bases between the two germline ends. The CDR3 loop reads CASMKYWGAGRREKLFF. In DNA, the CDR3 is TGTGCCAGCATGAAGTACTGGGGGGCAGGTCGGCGGGAAAAACTGTTTTTT.

J is TRBJ1-1 and V is TRBV27, with D perhaps TRBD1 (5 bases). Trimming left V 7 bases short and J 1 base short, with 13 bases between. The CDR3 covers 14 residues. Germline V lookup: CDR1 MNHEY, CDR2 SMNVEV (reference sequence). The CDR3 reads CASNLLGGNTEAFF. The CDR3 DNA sequence: TGTGCCAGCAACCTACTCGGGGGGAACACTGAAGCTTTCTTT.

The V call is TRBV4-2, the J call TRBJ2-7; D call uncertain. CDR3 length: 15 amino acids. V dropped 4 bases and J dropped 0 bases, with 13 bases sitting between them. CDR1 is LGHNA, CDR2 YNFKEQ, per germline. The CDR3 DNA sequence: TGTGCCAGCAGCCCTCTGGATTCCCCCTCCTACGAGCAGTACTTC. Translation: CASSPLDSPSYEQYF.

This sequence joins TRBV10-3 and TRBJ2-1; tentative D call: TRBD2 (7 bases). With 8 bases removed from V and 7 bases from J, the gap between germline ends came to 18 bases. CDR3 length: 14 amino acids. The germline gives CDR1 ENHRY, CDR2 SYGVKD. The CDR3 sequence: CAIQNGGRRNEQFF. The CDR3, as DNA: TGTGCCATCCAGAACGGGGGGCGTCGGAATGAGCAGTTCTTC.

This clonotype appeared once. The CDR3: CASSLAGDTGETQYF. The CDR3 DNA follows: TGCGCCAGCAGCTTGGCCGGGGATACGGGCGAGACCCAGTACTTC. This chain links TRBV5-1 with TRBJ2-5, with D possibly TRBD2 on 5 matching bases. The germline CDR1 and CDR2 sequences are SGHRS and YFSETQ. Trimming left V 0 bases short and J 5 bases short, with 14 bases between. CDR3 length: 15 residues.

The V and J genes are TRBV27 and TRBJ2-1; 7 bases align to TRBD1. In germline, CDR1 is MNHEY, CDR2 SMNVEV (reference sequence). The CDR3 spans 16 residues. The V gene end was trimmed by 2 bases and the J gene end by 1 base; junction bases not matched to a gene: 5. The CDR3: CASSLRQGGSYNEQFF. The CDR3 DNA is TGTGCCAGCAGTTTACGACAGGGCGGTTCCTACAATGAGCAGTTCTTC.

The V and J genes are TRBV13 and TRBJ2-7; 7 bases match TRBD2. V was clipped by 3 bases and J by 4 bases; unmatched bases: 6. Germline lookup yields CDR1 PRHDT and CDR2 FYEKMQ (reference sequence). The CDR3 is 14 residues long. CDR3: CASSLRAGSYEQYF. The CDR3 DNA is TGTGCCAGCAGCTTGAGAGCGGGATCGTACGAGCAGTACTTC. The full variable domain, its missing parts supplied by reference TRBV13 and TRBJ2-7, is AAGVIQSPRHLIKEKRETATLKCYPIPRHDTVYWYQQGPGQDPQFLISFYEKMQSDKGSIPDRFSAQQFSDYHSELNMSSLELGDSALYFCASSLRAGSYEQYFGPGTRLTVT.

The gene calls are TRBV5-1 and TRBJ2-5; 10 positions match TRBD2. The CDR3 consists of 16 residues. CDR1 and CDR2 from the germline V gene are SGHRS and YFSETQ. Losses at the gene ends were 4 bases for V and 0 bases for J; bases not matched to a gene: 6. Here the CDR3 reads CASSLERGGYQETQYF. The CDR3 DNA is TGCGCCAGCAGCCTTGAGCGGGGGGGCTACCAAGAGACCCAGTACTTC. Full variable domain (outside the CDR3, taken from reference TRBV5-1 and TRBJ2-5): KAGVTQTPRYLIKTRGQQVTLSCSPISGHRSVSWYQQTPGQGLQFLFEYFSETQRNKGNFPGRFSGRQFSNSRSEMNVSTLELGDSALYLCASSLERGGYQETQYFGPGTRLLVL.

The V gene is TRBV12-3 or TRBV12-4, the J gene TRBJ2-5; D gene uncertain. The CDR3 is 12 residues long. Trimming shortened V by 6 bases and J by 4 bases, and 9 bases separated the two germline ends. The CDR3 loop reads CASSLPSETQYF. The DNA of the CDR3 is TGTGCCAGCAGCCTACCCTCAGAGACCCAGTACTTC.

This clonotype has just one count. The J gene is TRBJ2-7, the V gene TRBV9; D remains unclear. Germline lookup yields CDR1 SGDLS and CDR2 YYNGEE. Deletions cut 4 bases from V and 1 base from J, with 9 bases between. There are 13 residues in the CDR3. As DNA, the CDR3 is TGTGCCAGCAGCAGCGCTCCTTCCTACGAGCAGTACTTC. Translation gives CASSSAPSYEQYF.

The rearrangement joins TRBV7-8 to TRBJ2-7; maybe TRBD1 (5 bases). Germline V gives CDR1 SGHVS, CDR2 FQNEAQ. Between the trimmed V and J ends, which lost 3 bases and 5 bases, there was a span of 23 bases. This CDR3 spans 17 amino acids. CDR3 in amino acids: CASSFAGWGAPNHEQYF. Written as DNA, the CDR3 is TGTGCCAGCAGCTTTGCCGGTTGGGGCGCGCCCAACCACGAGCAGTACTTC.

The gene calls are TRBV29-1 and TRBJ2-3, with 12 bases matching TRBD2. Per the germline V gene, CDR1 is SQVTM and CDR2 is ANQGSEA. The CDR3 is made up of 15 amino acids. Trimming cost V 4 bases and J 1 base; bases outside gene matches: 3. The chain's CDR3 is CSVARTSGGTDTQYF. The CDR3 DNA reads as TGCAGCGTTGCTCGGACTAGCGGGGGCACAGATACGCAGTATTTT.

This chain joins TRBV7-9 and TRBJ2-5; TRBD1 aligns across 7 bases. This CDR3 is 15 amino acids long. V shed 7 bases, J shed 4 bases, and the junction held 12 bases outside the gene matches. Germline V gives CDR1 SEHNR, CDR2 FQNEAQ (reference sequence). CDR3 amino acids: CASTRYTGERETQYF. In nucleotides, the CDR3 is TGTGCCAGCACCCGCTACACAGGGGAACGAGAGACCCAGTACTTC.

V gene TRBV14 combines with J gene TRBJ2-1; D unresolved. This CDR3 contains 13 residues. CDR1 is SGHDN, CDR2 FVKESK, per germline. Trimming shortened V by 0 bases and J by 5 bases, and 5 bases separated the two germline ends. The CDR3 is CASSQEGDNEQFF. DNA for the CDR3: TGTGCCAGCAGCCAAGAAGGTGACAATGAGCAGTTCTTC.

The chain recombines TRBV4-3 with TRBJ1-2, with TRBD1 matching 7 bases. The J segment lost 2 bases and the V segment lost 0 bases, leaving 9 bases of the junction unmatched. CDR3 length: 17 amino acids. Germline CDR1 LGHNA, CDR2 YSLEER. The CDR3 DNA reads TGCGCCAGCAGCCAAGATGTCACAGGGGTTGTCAACTATGGCTACACCTTC. Translation gives CASSQDVTGVVNYGYTF.

The gene calls are TRBV20-1 and TRBJ2-3; 15 bases agree with TRBD2. The CDR3 has 17 amino acids. V was pared by 6 bases and J by 4 bases, with 11 bases of the junction left unmatched. Germline-derived CDR1 and CDR2 are DFQATT and SNEGSKA (reference sequence). The CDR3 spells CSARGGLAGGPSDTQYF. The CDR3 nucleotides are TGCAGTGCGAGGGGTGGACTAGCGGGAGGGCCCTCAGATACGCAGTATTTT.

The rearrangement links TRBV25-1 to TRBJ1-2, with D possibly matching TRBD1 (5 bases). V gave up 4 bases and J gave up 7 bases, with 13 bases separating them. This CDR3 has 13 amino acids. Germline V gives CDR1 MGHDK, CDR2 SYGVNS. The CDR3 is CASSAEHQGGYTF. For the CDR3, the DNA is TGTGCCAGCAGTGCCGAACACCAGGGTGGCTACACCTTC.

This chain connects TRBV3-1 to TRBJ2-5, with D possibly matching TRBD2 (5 bases). Germline V gives CDR1 LGHDT, CDR2 YNNKEL (reference sequence). The CDR3 contains 14 residues. V was pared by 1 base and J by 3 bases, with 9 bases between. CDR3 bases: TGTGCCAGCAGCCAAGTGGTGGGAGAAGAGACCCAGTACTTC. Translating it yields CASSQVVGEETQYF.

The V call is TRBV20-1, the J call TRBJ2-1, with D possibly matching TRBD2 (6 bases). The CDR3 totals 15 residues. Looked up from germline, CDR1 is DFQATT and CDR2 is SNEGSKA (reference sequence). The germline V and J ends were trimmed by 8 bases and 0 bases, with 17 bases remaining between them. The CDR3 DNA reads TGCAGTACTATTCCGGGACTCTACTCCTACAATGAGCAGTTCTTC. Its protein product is CSTIPGLYSYNEQFF.

The genes are TRBV29-1 and TRBJ1-1; D unclear. Germline lookup yields CDR1 SQVTM and CDR2 ANQGSEA. The CDR3 extends over 11 amino acids. The V gene lost 7 bases and the J gene lost 1 base, with 7 bases spanning the gap. The chain's CDR3 is CSANKNTEAFF. As DNA, the CDR3 is TGCAGCGCCAATAAGAACACTGAAGCTTTCTTT.

The chain recombines TRBV7-4 with TRBJ1-1; possibly TRBD1 for D (6 bases). Trimming cost V 7 bases and J 7 bases, with 22 bases left between them. The CDR3 consists of 15 residues. CDR1 is SGHVT and CDR2 is SQSDAQ in the germline V gene. The CDR3 loop is CASTKGEGPINEAFF. The CDR3 DNA reads TGTGCCAGCACCAAGGGGGAGGGACCCATTAATGAAGCTTTCTTT.

This chain links TRBV6-5 with TRBJ1-5; D unresolved. CDR3 length equals 17 residues. V shed 2 bases and J shed 5 bases, with 19 bases lying between them. Germline CDR1 reads MNHEY; CDR2 reads SVGAGI. Here the CDR3 DNA reads TGTGCCAGCAGTTACCTGGCTAGGACGAGGTCTGATCAGCCCCAGCATTTT. It codes for CASSYLARTRSDQPQHF.

The V call is TRBV27, the J call TRBJ1-5; D gene ambiguous. There are 11 residues in the CDR3. V lost 5 bases and J 13 bases, leaving 12 bases between the germline ends. From germline, CDR1 is MNHEY and CDR2 SMNVEV (reference sequence). The DNA of the CDR3 is TGTGCCAGCAGTCTCCGACGTCCACAGCATTTT. It encodes CASSLRRPQHF.